This T cell receptor (beta chain) came from a study of CD8 T cells in Susac syndrome. Germline loops: CDR1 SGHAT, CDR2 FQNNGV. Between the trimmed V and J ends, which lost 5 bases and 3 bases, there was a span of 13 bases. The CDR3 has 14 amino acids. Random-hexamer reverse transcription was applied to about 0.5 to 1 ug RNA. TCRdb reprocessed the immunoSEQ multiplex PCR reads via MiXCR and lists one record per CDR3 protein. The table lists 150,000 to 200,000 distinct CDR3 sequences, roughly 94% of them singletons. The chain uses TRBV11-2 and TRBJ2-5, with D perhaps TRBD2 (5 bases). Sequencing was carried out using CD8+ T cells from PBMCs. This receptor was obtained from a human donor with Susac syndrome. CDR3 sequence reads: CASSPFGEKETQYF. The CDR3 DNA sequence: TGTGCCAGCAGCCCCTTCGGGGAGAAAGAGACCCAGTACTTC.